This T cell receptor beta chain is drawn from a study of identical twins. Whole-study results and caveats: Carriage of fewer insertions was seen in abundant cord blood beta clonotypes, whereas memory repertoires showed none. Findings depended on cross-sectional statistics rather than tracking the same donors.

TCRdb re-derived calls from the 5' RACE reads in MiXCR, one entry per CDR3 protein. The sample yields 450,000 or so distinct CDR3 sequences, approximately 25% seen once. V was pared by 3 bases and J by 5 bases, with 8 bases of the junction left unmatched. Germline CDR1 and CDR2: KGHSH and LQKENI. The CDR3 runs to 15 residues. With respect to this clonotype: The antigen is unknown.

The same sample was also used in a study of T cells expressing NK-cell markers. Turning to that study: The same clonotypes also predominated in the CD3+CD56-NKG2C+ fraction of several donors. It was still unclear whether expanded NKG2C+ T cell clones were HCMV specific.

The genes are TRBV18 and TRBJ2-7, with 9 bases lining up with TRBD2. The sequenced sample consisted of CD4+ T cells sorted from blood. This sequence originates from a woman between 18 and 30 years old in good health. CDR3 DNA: TGTGCCAGCTCACCCCATAGCGGGAGCTTGGACGAGCAGTACTTC. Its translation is CASSPHSGSLDEQYF.